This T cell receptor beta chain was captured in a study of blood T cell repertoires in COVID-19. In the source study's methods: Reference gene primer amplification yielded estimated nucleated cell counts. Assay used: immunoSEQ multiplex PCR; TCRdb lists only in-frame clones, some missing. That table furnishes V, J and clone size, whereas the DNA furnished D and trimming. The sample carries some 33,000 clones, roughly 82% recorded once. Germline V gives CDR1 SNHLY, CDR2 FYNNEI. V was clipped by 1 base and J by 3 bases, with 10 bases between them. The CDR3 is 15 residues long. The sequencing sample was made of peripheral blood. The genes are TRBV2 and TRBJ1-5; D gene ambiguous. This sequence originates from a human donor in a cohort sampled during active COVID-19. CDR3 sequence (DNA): TGTGCCAGCAGTGAAGGAGGGATCGTCAATCAGCCCCAGCATTTT. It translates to CASSEGGIVNQPQHF.